These 7 T cell receptor beta chains originate from one sample sequenced in a study of blood T cell repertoires in COVID-19. The repertoire was sequenced with immunoSEQ multiplex PCR; TCRdb's copy has only in-frame clones and lacks some. The table has about 180,000 clones, 88% seen once; the top ten hold roughly 9%. The material sequenced was PBMCs or T cells enriched from blood (not recorded which). These receptors came from a woman aged 18 to 35 who had recovered from COVID-19.

J is TRBJ2-2 and V is TRBV6-5; D not resolved. CDR3 length equals 14 residues. CDR1 and CDR2 from the germline V gene are MNHEY and SVGAGI. Trimming cost V 7 bases and J 0 bases, with 9 bases left between them. DNA for the CDR3: TGTGCCAGCACCCCGACACCGAACACCGGGGAGCTGTTTTTT. It translates to CASTPTPNTGELFF.

V usage is TRBV28 and J usage is TRBJ2-2; TRBD1 matches 9 bases. Trimming cost V 1 base and J 0 bases; bases outside gene matches: 12. CDR3 length: 20 amino acids. Looked up from germline, CDR1 is MDHEN and CDR2 is SYDVKM. The CDR3 sequence: CASSLLSGTGLYPNTGELFF. DNA for the CDR3: TGTGCCAGCAGTTTATTATCCGGGACAGGGTTGTATCCGAACACCGGGGAGCTGTTTTTT. Together with reference TRBV28 and TRBJ2-2, the CDR3 gives the full variable domain: DVKVTQSSRYLVKRTGEKVFLECVQDMDHENMFWYRQDPGLGLRLIYFSYDVKMKEKGDIPEGYSVSREKKERFSLILESASTNQTSMYLCASSLLSGTGLYPNTGELFFGEGSRLTVL.

The chain is built from TRBV6-6 and TRBJ1-3; possibly TRBD1 for D (6 bases). Germline CDR1 MNHNY, CDR2 SVGAGI (reference sequence). The CDR3 runs to 18 residues. With 5 bases removed from V and 3 bases from J, the gap between germline ends came to 23 bases. CDR3: CASSPTGPGLDLGNTIYF. Here the CDR3 DNA reads TGTGCCAGCAGTCCTACAGGGCCCGGTCTCGATCTTGGAAACACCATATATTTT.

The rearrangement links TRBV11-2 to TRBJ1-3; D is ambiguous. The V and J ends lost 0 bases and 7 bases respectively, with 7 bases between them. The CDR3 runs 13 residues. Germline V CDR1 and CDR2: SGHAT, FQNNGV. CDR3 DNA: TGTGCCAGCAGCTTAGATCTTGAGAACACCATATATTTT. This codes for CASSLDLENTIYF. The full variable domain, completed using reference TRBV11-2 and TRBJ1-3, is EAGVAQSPRYKIIEKRQSVAFWCNPISGHATLYWYQQILGQGPKLLIQFQNNGVVDDSQLPKDRFSAERLKGVDSTLKIQPAKLEDSAVYLCASSLDLENTIYFGEGSWLTVV.

The chain couples TRBV21-1 to TRBJ1-1; the DNA was not used to check the table's D call, TRBD1. TRBV21-1 has pseudogene status. The CDR3 covers 16 residues. As DNA, the CDR3 is TGTGCCAGCCCAGTAGACAGGGTCGTAATATCCTTTGCCCCTTTCTTT. Residues: CASPVDRVVISFAPFF.

The chain joins TRBV7-2 to TRBJ1-2, with D maybe TRBD1 (6 bases). Trimming stripped 4 bases from V and 8 bases from J, with 11 bases between. There are 12 residues in the CDR3. Germline CDR1 and CDR2: SGHTA and FQGNSA. In nucleotides, the CDR3 is TGTGCCAGCAGCTGGACCGGGACAGGCTACACCTTC. Amino acid sequence: CASSWTGTGYTF.

This sequence joins TRBV10-1 and TRBJ2-1; 14 positions agree with TRBD2. Germline loops: CDR1 WNHNN, CDR2 SYGVQD (reference sequence). V was pared by 4 bases and J by 7 bases, with 6 bases of the junction left unmatched. The CDR3 loop spans 16 amino acids. For the CDR3, the DNA is TGCGCCAGCAGTGCCTCGACTAGCGGGGGGGTGAATGAGCAGTTCTTC. Translation gives CASSASTSGGVNEQFF.